The 6 T cell receptor beta chains listed next were all sequenced from one sample in a study of identical twins. TCRdb re-called the 5' RACE reads with MiXCR, one entry per CDR3 protein. The sample records a few hundred thousand distinct CDR3 sequences, roughly 9.5% being singletons. This sample was shared with a second study, whose subject was yellow fever vaccine responses in identical twins.

The sequenced sample consisted of PBMCs. The receptors come from a woman younger than 35 in good health.

This clonotype was counted between two and nine times. V is TRBV10-3 and J is TRBJ2-7, with D hard to call. The germline V gene has CDR1 ENHRY and CDR2 SYGVKD. With 3 bases removed from V and 0 bases from J, the gap between germline ends came to 15 bases. The length of the CDR3 is 16 residues. CDR3 residues: CAISEPATGDSYEQYF. DNA of the CDR3: TGTGCCATCAGTGAACCGGCTACTGGGGACTCCTACGAGCAGTACTTC.

This clonotype was detected ten times or more. Mismatch with germline at one junction end may stem from a read error. The rearrangement joins TRBV6-1 to TRBJ1-4; D might be TRBD1 (6 bases). This CDR3 has 14 residues. From germline, CDR1 is MNHNS and CDR2 SASEGT. CDR3 protein: CASRDMLGGDNEWF. For the CDR3, the DNA is TGTGCCAGCAGGGACATGTTAGGGGGAGATAATGAATGGTTT.

This clonotype was seen repeatedly, ten times or more. The chain combines TRBV5-1 with TRBJ2-7, with TRBD2 identical over 10 bases. Germline CDR1 is SGHRS and CDR2 is YFSETQ. The CDR3 consists of 16 residues. The junction had 11 bases not matched to a gene; V was cut back by 4 bases and J by 4 bases. The CDR3 DNA follows: TGCGCCAGCAGCCTCAACACAGCGGGAGGGCATTACGAGCAGTACTTC. This encodes CASSLNTAGGHYEQYF.

The rearrangement links TRBV29-1 to TRBJ2-1, with D possibly being TRBD1 (7 bases). The V and J ends lost 8 bases and 7 bases respectively, with 21 bases between them. This CDR3 is built from 14 residues. Germline V CDR1 and CDR2: SQVTM, ANQGSEA. Written as DNA, the CDR3 is TGCAGCTCTCGTCAGGGGGGAATTAGAAATGAGCAGTTCTTC. Amino acid sequence: CSSRQGGIRNEQFF.

The chain's CDR3 is CASTSFRGLAGAPRTDTQYF. DNA of the CDR3: TGTGCCAGCACGAGTTTCCGAGGTCTAGCGGGGGCCCCACGCACAGATACGCAGTATTTT. The chain employs TRBV12-3 or TRBV12-4 and TRBJ2-3; 10 nucleotides line up with TRBD2. The V gene end was trimmed by 7 bases and the J gene end by 1 base; junction bases not matched to a gene: 20. This CDR3 contains 20 residues.

This clonotype was seen more than once but under ten times. The chain couples TRBV5-6 to TRBJ2-2, with TRBD2 identical over 7 bases. V shed 6 bases, J shed 4 bases, and the junction held 12 bases outside the gene matches. Germline-derived CDR1 and CDR2 are SGHDT and YYEEEE. CDR3 length equals 16 residues. The chain's CDR3 is CASNPRSRGGTGELFF. The CDR3 DNA follows: TGTGCCAGCAACCCTCGGTCGCGCGGGGGCACCGGGGAGCTGTTTTTT.